These 24 T cell receptor beta chains originate from one sample sequenced in a study of regulatory T cells in long-lasting Graves disease. Time point defined: newly diagnosed GD, antithyroid drugs for less than 3 months. With RNA extracted from PBMCs as input, the TCR library was made. Both iRepertoire HTBI primers and Arm-PCR of CDR3 regions were used to build the TCR beta libraries. TCRdb reprocessed the multiplex PCR reads via MiXCR and lists one record per CDR3 protein. The table includes some 370,000 distinct CDR3 sequences, 10% to 15% detected once. This sample was also put to use in a study of T cells in Graves' hyperthyroidism and ophthalmopathy.

Sequencing used peripheral blood mononuclear cells (PBMCs), obtained at new diagnosis, from a patient treated with antithyroid drugs. These receptors were obtained from a woman between 18 and 29 years old with Graves disease.

This chain connects TRBV20-1 to TRBJ1-1; D not resolved. V lost 5 bases to trimming and J lost 0 bases, with 10 bases between them. CDR1 is DFQATT and CDR2 is SNEGSKA in the germline V gene (reference sequence). The CDR3 loop spans 13 amino acids. The CDR3 DNA sequence: TGCAGTGCTCCGAACCGCCTGAACACTGAAGCTTTCTTT. Protein sequence: CSAPNRLNTEAFF.

Ten or more counts support this clonotype. The V call is TRBV28, the J call TRBJ2-5, with D possibly matching TRBD2 (7 bases). Germline-derived CDR1 and CDR2 are MDHEN and SYDVKM. CDR3 length: 14 amino acids. V was clipped by 6 bases and J by 4 bases, with 15 bases between them. CDR3 nucleotides: TGTGCCAGCAGCCGGGGGGCGCGTAGAGAGACCCAGTACTTC. Residues: CASSRGARRETQYF.

The V gene is TRBV29-1, the J gene TRBJ1-2; D ambiguous. Germline assignment: CDR1 SQVTM and CDR2 ANQGSEA. The CDR3 consists of 13 residues. The V end was cut by 4 bases, the J end by 4 bases, with 13 bases between. The CDR3 DNA is TGCAGCGTTGTTATGAAGGGTGGCTATGGCTACACCTTC. It specifies CSVVMKGGYGYTF.

This clonotype was picked up many times. The chain joins TRBV28 to TRBJ2-2; D call uncertain. The germline V gene encodes CDR1 MDHEN and CDR2 SYDVKM. The CDR3 is 15 residues long. V was pared by 5 bases and J by 0 bases, with 10 bases between. The CDR3, as DNA: TGTGCCAGCAGTCCCCTTTCTTCGAACACCGGGGAGCTGTTTTTT. Translation: CASSPLSSNTGELFF.

Many counts were recorded for this clonotype. V usage is TRBV11-2 and J usage is TRBJ2-2, with D possibly called TRBD1 or TRBD2 (7 bases each). Per germline, CDR1 SGHAT and CDR2 FQNNGV. The CDR3 is 17 residues long. V shed 0 bases and J shed 5 bases, with 16 bases lying between them. The CDR3 reads CASSLDRGRGGTGELFF. CDR3 coding DNA: TGTGCCAGCAGCTTAGATCGGGGCAGGGGGGGAACCGGGGAGCTGTTTTTT.

This clonotype showed up many times. The J gene is TRBJ1-1, the V gene TRBV30, with D maybe TRBD1 (5 bases). This CDR3 is built from 13 residues. Trimming cost V 2 bases and J 0 bases, with 7 bases left between them. The V gene's germline CDR1 is GTSNPN and CDR2 SVGIG (reference sequence). CDR3: CAWSRQLNTEAFF. The CDR3 DNA reads TGTGCCTGGAGTCGACAGCTGAACACTGAAGCTTTCTTT.

The sample holds a few counts of this clonotype. This sequence joins TRBV20-1 and TRBJ2-7, with a possible D match to TRBD1 (5 bases). The CDR3 spans 15 residues. Germline values: CDR1 DFQATT, CDR2 SNEGSKA (reference sequence). Trimming took off 4 bases at V and 3 bases at J, with 19 bases between the two ends. The DNA for the CDR3 is TGCAGTGCTACCGCGCTAGGGGAAACTTACTACGAGCAGTACTTC. Its translation is CSATALGETYYEQYF.

This clonotype was seen many times. The V and J genes are TRBV7-9 and TRBJ2-4, with a weak D call TRBD2 (6 bases). Trimming left V 2 bases short and J 0 bases short, with 20 bases between. The germline V gene has CDR1 SEHNR and CDR2 FQNEAQ (reference sequence). The CDR3 has 19 amino acids. CDR3 amino acids: CASSLRRGNGTLAKNIQYF. The CDR3 nucleotides read TGTGCCAGCAGCTTACGGAGGGGAAATGGAACCTTAGCCAAAAACATTCAGTACTTC.

In this sample, this clonotype turned up many times. This chain connects TRBV7-2 to TRBJ2-3, with a possible D match to TRBD2 (7 bases). The V end lost 5 bases, the J end lost 4 bases, and 19 bases lay between the germline ends. The CDR3 covers 16 residues. CDR1 and CDR2 (germline): SGHTA, FQGNSA. The CDR3 region is CASSPRGGGAPDTQYF. DNA for the CDR3: TGTGCCAGCAGCCCTAGAGGGGGGGGCGCCCCAGATACGCAGTATTTT. The variable domain in full, with the rest retrieved from reference TRBV7-2 and TRBJ2-3, is GAGVSQSPSNKVTEKGKDVELRCDPISGHTALYWYRQSLGQGLEFLIYFQGNSAPDKSGLPSDRFSAERTGGSVSTLTIQRTQQEDSAVYLCASSPRGGGAPDTQYFGPGTRLTVL.

The genes are TRBV13 and TRBJ1-6, with D perhaps matching TRBD1 (6 bases). Germline V gene data show CDR1 as PRHDT and CDR2 as FYEKMQ (reference sequence). This CDR3 is built from 14 residues. V was clipped by 3 bases and J by 10 bases, with 13 bases between them. As DNA, the CDR3 is TGTGCCAGCAGCTTGTTACAGGGAGGCTCACCCCTCCACTTT. Translating gives CASSLLQGGSPLHF.

At least ten counts were recorded for this clonotype. The rearrangement links TRBV7-2 to TRBJ2-5; D perhaps matches TRBD2 (7 bases). The germline V gene has CDR1 SGHTA and CDR2 FQGNSA. The CDR3 spans 16 residues. V gave up 7 bases and J gave up 4 bases, with 22 bases separating them. The CDR3 is CASNLGGGGSGETQYF. The CDR3 nucleotides read TGTGCCAGCAACCTCGGCGGGGGCGGCTCAGGAGAGACCCAGTACTTC. Combining the CDR3 with reference TRBV7-2 and TRBJ2-5 gives the whole variable domain GAGVSQSPSNKVTEKGKDVELRCDPISGHTALYWYRQSLGQGLEFLIYFQGNSAPDKSGLPSDRFSAERTGGSVSTLTIQRTQQEDSAVYLCASNLGGGGSGETQYFGPGTRLLVL.

The V and J genes are TRBV25-1 and TRBJ2-3, with D uncertain. V lost 0 bases and J lost 6, with 16 bases in between. CDR1 is MGHDK and CDR2 is SYGVNS in the germline V gene. This CDR3 contains 16 residues. CDR3 coding DNA: TGTGCCAGCAGTGAATATTACCCAATTGACCCTGATACGCAGTATTTT. Its translation: CASSEYYPIDPDTQYF.

This clonotype was seen many times. The chain is built from TRBV3-1 and TRBJ2-1; 8 bases fit TRBD1. V trimming: 1 base; J trimming: 7 bases; junction bases outside the gene matches: 15. This CDR3 is 18 amino acids long. Per the germline V gene, CDR1 is LGHDT and CDR2 is YNNKEL (reference sequence). CDR3 protein: CASSQGGNRDRLKNEQFF. CDR3 DNA sequence: TGTGCCAGCAGCCAAGGGGGCAACCGGGACAGGCTGAAAAATGAGCAGTTCTTC.

This sequence joins TRBV9 and TRBJ1-1; D not resolved. The V end lost 0 bases, the J end lost 1 base, and 4 bases lay between the germline ends. This CDR3 region has 13 residues. The germline V gene encodes CDR1 SGDLS and CDR2 YYNGEE. CDR3 nucleotide sequence: TGTGCCAGCAGCGTAGAGTCGAACACTGAAGCTTTCTTT. Its translation is CASSVESNTEAFF.

This clonotype came up a few times. This chain uses TRBV4-3 with TRBJ2-5; D perhaps matches TRBD2 (5 bases). This CDR3 has 15 amino acids. V gave up 0 bases and J gave up 1 base, with 9 bases separating them. Germline assignment: CDR1 LGHNA and CDR2 YSLEER. This CDR3 is CASSQEAELQETQYF. The CDR3 DNA is TGCGCCAGCAGCCAAGAAGCGGAACTCCAAGAGACCCAGTACTTC.

This clonotype came up a few times. This sequence joins TRBV13 and TRBJ2-3; D uncertain. V was pared by 2 bases and J by 2 bases, with 20 bases between. CDR1 and CDR2 from the germline V gene are PRHDT and FYEKMQ (reference sequence). CDR3 length: 18 amino acids. The CDR3 region is CASSLYPSLALTTDTQYF. The CDR3 region has the DNA TGTGCCAGCAGCTTATATCCCTCACTTGCGTTAACCACAGATACGCAGTATTTT.

This clonotype was seen ten or more times. V usage is TRBV20-1 and J usage is TRBJ2-3; D remains ambiguous. The V and J ends lost 7 bases and 4 bases respectively, with 21 bases between them. The CDR3 loop spans 15 amino acids. Germline V gene data show CDR1 as DFQATT and CDR2 as SNEGSKA (reference sequence). CDR3 protein: CSVISSRSRADTQYF. The CDR3 bases are TGCAGTGTTATCTCAAGTAGGAGTAGAGCAGATACGCAGTATTTT.

This clonotype was observed many times. The chain uses TRBV30 and TRBJ1-1; unclear D gene. V shed 1 base and J shed 6 bases, with 6 bases lying between them. The CDR3 covers 11 residues. From germline, CDR1 is GTSNPN and CDR2 SVGIG (reference sequence). This CDR3 reads CAWSAVAEAFF. The CDR3 DNA follows: TGTGCCTGGAGTGCCGTTGCTGAAGCTTTCTTT.

In regard to this clonotype: It may be a read error: a sequence one base away is much more abundant. This rearrangement joins TRBV20-1 to TRBJ2-2; TRBD1 matches 8 bases. Germline lookup yields CDR1 DFQATT and CDR2 SNEGSKA (reference sequence). CDR3 length: 14 residues. V lost 6 bases and J lost 4; bases outside the gene matches: 7. In DNA, the CDR3 is TGCAGTGCACCGCACAGGGGGTCCACCGGGGAGCTGTTTTTT. This translates into CSAPHRGSTGELFF.

This clonotype was observed at least ten times. The gene calls are TRBV28 and TRBJ2-3, with TRBD2 matching over 10 bases. CDR1 and CDR2 from the germline V gene are MDHEN and SYDVKM. The CDR3 is 16 amino acids. Trimming removed 4 bases from V and 4 bases from J; junction bases left unmatched: 8. CDR3 sequence (DNA): TGTGCCAGCAGTTCAGCGGGAGGGCCGGACTCAGATACGCAGTATTTT. This sequence encodes CASSSAGGPDSDTQYF.

Of note for this clonotype: A junction end diverges from the germline sequence, so it may reflect a read error. This chain links TRBV7-2 with TRBJ2-1; a possible D gene is TRBD2 (7 bases). Looked up from germline, CDR1 is SGHTA and CDR2 is FQGNSA. The CDR3 contains 12 residues. The CDR3 reads CASSGGGASQDF. DNA of the CDR3: TGTGCCAGCAGCGGGGGGGGGGCCTCCCAGGACTTC.

The chain combines TRBV2 with TRBJ2-3; 9 positions match TRBD2. Per the germline V gene, CDR1 is SNHLY and CDR2 is FYNNEI. Trimming took 6 bases from V and 6 from J; bases not matched to a gene: 13. This CDR3 has 16 amino acids. Here the CDR3 DNA reads TGTGCCAGCAGCTCTCCGAGGGGCGGGGGGGGGGATACGCAGTATTTT. It yields the protein CASSSPRGGGGDTQYF.

The chain links TRBV7-9 to TRBJ2-1; TRBD2 matches 13 bases. J gave up 5 bases and V 0 bases, and 7 bases lay outside the gene matches. CDR3 length: 18 amino acids. CDR1 and CDR2 from the germline V gene are SEHNR and FQNEAQ (reference sequence). The CDR3: CASSLAPITSGRDNEQFF. Written as DNA, the CDR3 is TGTGCCAGCAGCTTAGCCCCCATTACTAGCGGGAGGGACAATGAGCAGTTCTTC.

This clonotype was picked up many times. The chain has TRBV5-1 and TRBJ2-2, with D perhaps TRBD1 or TRBD2 (6 bases each). Germline V lookup: CDR1 SGHRS, CDR2 YFSETQ. The CDR3 has 19 residues. V was cut by 5 bases and J by 0 bases, with 23 bases left in between. DNA for the CDR3: TGCGCCAGCAGAGCAACTCGGGGGCCTTTCGATTCGAACACCGGGGAGCTGTTTTTT. This sequence encodes CASRATRGPFDSNTGELFF.